This TCR beta chain is drawn from a study of tumor-infiltrating lymphocytes in primary liver carcinoma. At the level of the study: Measuring about 4 to 10 cm across, the tumors were staged as T1-T3 N0M0. Samples returned roughly 3.65 to 7.13 million productive TCRbeta reads, a yield that was similar across tissue types.

RNA and DNA were co-extracted from roughly 20-30 mg of unsorted bulk tissue. The study enrolled treatment-naive patients with chronic HBV infection. Regarding the study as a whole: Tumor-blood pairs (like tumor-adjacent pairs) overlapped less than tumor region pairs did.

Worth noting for this clonotype: The target antigen is unknown. At one of its ends the junction is not consistent with the germline gene, which may arise from a read error.

The germline V gene encodes CDR1 SGHAT and CDR2 FQNNGV. The CDR3 has 13 amino acids. With around 520 ng total RNA as template and a constant-region primer, TCR beta cDNA was made. Slightly modified ARM-PCR with three nested multiplex PCR rounds yielded TCR beta libraries. TRBV1-TRBV30 forward and Cbeta reverse primers drove the first two approximately 10-cycle rounds. A single record per CDR3 protein comes from TCRdb applying MiXCR to the multiplex PCR reads. The sample yields about 120,000 distinct CDR3 sequences, approximately 68% seen once. The receptor was isolated from a woman in her sixties or seventies with primary liver carcinoma and hepatitis B virus infection. This chain uses TRBV11-2 with TRBJ2-3; D might be TRBD1 or TRBD2, each matching 6 bases. The material sequenced was tumor-adjacent normal liver tissue. The CDR3 DNA reads TGTGCCAGCAGCTTTACGGGGGCAGATGCGCAGTATTTT. This codes for CASSFTGADAQYF.